A selection of T cell receptor beta chains follows, all from one sample in a study of OX40 agonist ivuxolimab in advanced cancers. Clones were sequenced by immunoSEQ multiplex PCR, and TCRdb holds only the in-frame ones, with some missing. The top ten clones hold 1.1% of a sample with approximately 130,000 clones, 90% of them seen once. The sample here was CD4+ or CD8+ T cells sorted from blood, taken in a trial of the OX40 agonist ivuxolimab. Receptor source: an adult with an advanced solid tumor such as melanoma, head and neck, liver or kidney cancer. CDR3s leave out the opening cysteine and the closing phenylalanine or tryptophan.

v_call cdr3_length cdr3_aa
TRBV9 13 ASSVGGMNTGELF
TRBV10-3 13 AIRGGTGAGQPQH
TRBV27 10 ASRQGNREQY
TRBV13 10 ASSLRPYEQY
TRBV18 13 ASSAPGQPYNEQF
TRBV19 14 ASSISGGSKVQQAF
TRBV6-6 11 ASSRDSNYGYT
TRBV10-3 13 AISESGGRFYGYT
TRBV18 14 ASSPPGGATNEKLF
TRBV7-6 15 ASSTPLTGSSYNEQF
TRBV7-2 12 ASSLWNREAGYT
TRBV5-1 15 ASSLAGTSGRPSEQY
TRBV5-1 12 ASSLFNEDSPLH
TRBV27 13 ASSLLGPSYNEQF
TRBV14 11 ASSQASHIEQY